This T cell receptor beta chain appears in the sequencing data of a study of cytomegalovirus exposure and HLA in healthy donors. Germline values: CDR1 MGHRA, CDR2 YSYEKL. The length of the CDR3 is 17 residues. V gave up 4 bases and J gave up 0 bases, with 16 bases separating them. Separate from the roughly 670-subject first cohort, the roughly 120-subject validation cohort was the one that the donors belonged to. General study findings and limits: Most TCR sequences were rare, but some public TCRs occurred in many donors. Listed as cytomegalovirus-associated were 150 to 200 TCR beta chains.

TCRdb keeps only in-frame clones here, not all; method: immunoSEQ multiplex PCR. The profile shows some 240,000 clones, around 86% of them singletons. As regards this clone: Its matching antigen is unknown.

This TCR was sampled from a woman aged 18-29 years in good health and CMV-seropositive. The V gene is TRBV4-1, the J gene TRBJ1-5; the D gene is possibly TRBD1 (5 bases). Sequencing was done on a sample of PBMCs. The CDR3 region is CASSRDQQAFSNQPQHF. The CDR3 DNA reads as TGCGCCAGCAGCCGAGATCAACAGGCTTTTAGCAATCAGCCCCAGCATTTT.